The rows below give T cell receptor beta chains drawn from one sample of a study of PD-L1 blockade in urothelial cancer. Using immunoSEQ multiplex PCR, the repertoire was profiled, and TCRdb retains in-frame clones only, with some absent. The table records 25,000 to 30,000 clones, roughly 86% of them present only once. The input for sequencing was PBMCs, taken around atezolizumab (anti-PD-L1) treatment. Receptors were obtained from a man aged 50-59 years with urothelial cancer. CDR3s include the opening cysteine and the closing phenylalanine or tryptophan. The D gene is left open where the match is weak. The size of a clone is reported for some rows only, either as once, few or many, or as a class for expanded clones.

v_gene,d_gene,j_gene,abundance,CDR3nt,CDR3aa
TRBV27,.,TRBJ1-1,.,TGTGCCAGCAGTTATGGGGGCGTCGCCACTGAAGCTTTCTTT,CASSYGGVATEAFF
TRBV2,.,TRBJ2-7,few,TGTGCCAGCAGGGGACAAAGCCACGAGCAGTACTTC,CASRGQSHEQYF
TRBV4-3,.,TRBJ2-1,.,TGCGCCAGCAGCCAAGTTGGGGGCGGGAGTGATGAGCAGTTCTTC,CASSQVGGGSDEQFF
TRBV10-3,TRBD2,TRBJ2-7,.,TGTGCCATCACCCCGGGGGGGACTACGACCTACGAGCAGTACTTC,CAITPGGTTTYEQYF
TRBV7-6,.,TRBJ2-7,few,TGTGCCAGCAGCTTAGAGGCAGGCGTACCCTACGAGCAGTACTTC,CASSLEAGVPYEQYF
TRBV18,.,TRBJ2-7,.,TGTGCCAGCCGGGTTGACGGCACCTACGAGCAGTACTTC,CASRVDGTYEQYF
TRBV6-6,.,TRBJ1-4,once,TGTGCCAGCAGAGGGAAGGGGGAAAAACTGTTTTTT,CASRGKGEKLFF
TRBV11-3,.,TRBJ1-4,.,TGTGCCAGCAGCTCGACAGAGGATCCTTCTGAAAAACTGTTTTTT,CASSSTEDPSEKLFF
TRBV28,.,TRBJ1-2,.,TGTGCCAGCAGTTTAGGCGTTGCGATTTCTAGAGGCTACACCTTC,CASSLGVAISRGYTF
TRBV5-1,.,TRBJ1-2,.,TGCGCCAGCAGCTTCGGAGGGAATGGCTACACCTTC,CASSFGGNGYTF
TRBV10-3,.,TRBJ2-7,.,TGTGCCATCAGTGACAGGGTTAGCTCCTACGAGCAGTACTTC,CAISDRVSSYEQYF
TRBV5-1,TRBD1,TRBJ2-7,.,TGCGCCAGCAGCTCAGGGACAGGGGTGGTCTACGAGCAGTACTTC,CASSSGTGVVYEQYF
TRBV5-6,TRBD1,TRBJ2-2,.,TGTGCCAGCAGCTTGGCCGGGACAGGAGACACCGGGGAGCTGTTTTTT,CASSLAGTGDTGELFF
TRBV6-5,TRBD2,TRBJ2-7,.,TGTGCCAGCAGTCAACTAGCGAACTCCTACGAGCAGTACTTC,CASSQLANSYEQYF
TRBV27,.,TRBJ2-7,.,TGTGCCAGCAGTTCTACCTACGAGCAGTACTTC,CASSSTYEQYF
TRBV6-4,TRBD1,TRBJ2-2,.,TGTGCCAGCAGTGTAAGAATAGGACAGGGCGGAACCGGGGAGCTGTTTTTT,CASSVRIGQGGTGELFF
TRBV15,.,TRBJ2-7,.,TGTGCCACCCCCGACAGGCCTTCCTACGAGCAGTACTTC,CATPDRPSYEQYF
TRBV29-1,TRBD2,TRBJ2-3,.,TGCAGCGTCGCTTATGTGCGGACAGCGGGGGGAACTGGGGATACGCAGTATTTT,CSVAYVRTAGGTGDTQYF
TRBV27,TRBD2,TRBJ2-7,.,TGTGCCAGCAGCCCCGCGGGAGGCGAGCAGTACTTC,CASSPAGGEQYF
TRBV5-4,.,TRBJ2-3,.,TGTGCCAGCAGCTTGAGGGTTAACAGGGCGGCAGATACGCAGTATTTT,CASSLRVNRAADTQYF
TRBV19,TRBD2,TRBJ2-7,.,TGTGCCACCGGGGGGGGCTACGAGCAGTACTTC,CATGGGYEQYF
TRBV20-1,.,TRBJ2-3,.,TGCAGTGTAGGGGCAACAGATACGCAGTATTTT,CSVGATDTQYF
TRBV6-1,.,TRBJ2-5,.,TGTGCCAGCAGTGAAGCGCTGTCACGTCGGGAGACCCAGTACTTC,CASSEALSRRETQYF
TRBV29-1,TRBD1,TRBJ1-3,.,TGCAGCGCAATAACAGGGGGCAGGAACACCATATATTTT,CSAITGGRNTIYF
TRBV27,.,TRBJ2-1,.,TGTGCCAGCAGTTTAAGAGGCGTAATGAGGAATGAGCAGTTCTTC,CASSLRGVMRNEQFF
TRBV5-6,.,TRBJ2-3,.,TGTGCCAGCAGCGCACGGGGTAGGCCTCTTCCGTGGGATACGCAGTATTTT,CASSARGRPLPWDTQYF
TRBV5-5,TRBD2,TRBJ2-1,few,TGTGCCAGCAGCTTTAGACTAGCGGGAGCCCTAGGGAATGAGCAGTTCTTC,CASSFRLAGALGNEQFF
TRBV18,.,TRBJ2-2,.,TGTGCCAGCTCACAGGAACGACAGGAGCTGTTTTTT,CASSQERQELFF
TRBV7-9,.,TRBJ2-7,few,TGTGCCAGCAGCGTAGCCGGGACACTCTACGAGCAGTACTTC,CASSVAGTLYEQYF
TRBV30,.,TRBJ2-5,few,TGTGCCTGGAGTGAGGGGTCCGAGACCCAGTACTTC,CAWSEGSETQYF
TRBV2,TRBD2,TRBJ2-3,once,TGTGCCAGCAGCCCCACCGGGACTAGCGGGGGGCTAGATACGCAGTATTTT,CASSPTGTSGGLDTQYF
TRBV28,TRBD1,TRBJ1-2,.,TGTGCCAGCCAGGGACAGAGGGTACGCTACACCTTC,CASQGQRVRYTF
TRBV28,TRBD2,TRBJ2-2,.,TGTGCCAGCAGCCCAGGAGCGGGAGGACCGAACACCGGGGAGCTGTTTTTT,CASSPGAGGPNTGELFF
TRBV5-1,TRBD2,TRBJ2-3,.,TGCGCCAGCAGCTTGCCGGGACTAGCGGGGGGGGTAGATACGCAGTATTTT,CASSLPGLAGGVDTQYF
TRBV9,.,TRBJ2-1,.,TGTGCCAGCAGCGTAGGTAGCGGTTCCTACAATGAGCAGTTCTTC,CASSVGSGSYNEQFF
TRBV27,TRBD1,TRBJ1-5,.,TGTGCCAGCAGTTTTTTCGGACAGGGTGGCCATCAGCCCCAGCATTTT,CASSFFGQGGHQPQHF
TRBV5-1,TRBD1,TRBJ2-1,.,TGCGCCAGCAGACCCTCCGGGACAGGGTTTGGGGAGCAGTTCTTC,CASRPSGTGFGEQFF
TRBV29-1,TRBD1,TRBJ1-1,.,TGCAGCGTTGGGTCAGGGACAGCCAACACTGAAGCTTTCTTT,CSVGSGTANTEAFF
TRBV29-1,.,TRBJ1-2,.,TGCAGCGTCCCCCAGGGGAACTATGGCTACACCTTC,CSVPQGNYGYTF
TRBV2,TRBD1,TRBJ1-2,.,TGTGCCAGCACACCCCCGGACAGGGGGTTTGGCTACACCTTC,CASTPPDRGFGYTF
TRBV6-6,.,TRBJ2-7,.,TGTGCCAGCAGTTACGAGGCGTCTGGAGAGCAGTACTTC,CASSYEASGEQYF
TRBV7-2,.,TRBJ1-1,.,TGTGCCAGCAGCTTAAGCGGGGGCTCCACTGAAGCTTTCTTT,CASSLSGGSTEAFF
TRBV28,TRBD2,TRBJ2-3,.,TGTGCCAGCGGCGGGGGAAGCACAGATACGCAGTATTTT,CASGGGSTDTQYF
TRBV28,TRBD2,TRBJ2-5,once,TGTGCCAGCGGATCTCCACTAGCGGGAGGAGCCAAGACCCAGTACTTC,CASGSPLAGGAKTQYF
TRBV7-2,TRBD2,TRBJ2-5,.,TGTGCCAGCAGCTTAGCGGGAAATAGCGGGAGGAAAGAGACCCAGTACTTC,CASSLAGNSGRKETQYF
TRBV9,TRBD2,TRBJ2-5,.,TGTGCCAGCAGCGACGATGCCGGGACTAGCGGATTCGAGACCCAGTACTTC,CASSDDAGTSGFETQYF
TRBV7-2,TRBD2,TRBJ2-4,.,TGTGCCAGCAGCTTAGCGGTGGGGCGGACTAGGGCCAAAAACATTCAGTACTTC,CASSLAVGRTRAKNIQYF
TRBV27,.,TRBJ1-1,.,TGTGCCAGCAGCCGTCCCAATCGGGAAGCTTTCTTT,CASSRPNREAFF
TRBV15,.,TRBJ2-7,once,TGTGCCACCAGCAGAGATCCCTACGGCGGGACAGCCTACGAGCAGTACTTC,CATSRDPYGGTAYEQYF
TRBV9,.,TRBJ1-1,.,TGTGCCAGCAGCGGAGCGGAGGGCGGACTTGGAGATGAAGCTTTCTTT,CASSGAEGGLGDEAFF
TRBV30,TRBD1,TRBJ2-3,.,TGTGCCTGGAGAGCTCAGGGGGCAAAGACAGATACGCAGTATTTT,CAWRAQGAKTDTQYF